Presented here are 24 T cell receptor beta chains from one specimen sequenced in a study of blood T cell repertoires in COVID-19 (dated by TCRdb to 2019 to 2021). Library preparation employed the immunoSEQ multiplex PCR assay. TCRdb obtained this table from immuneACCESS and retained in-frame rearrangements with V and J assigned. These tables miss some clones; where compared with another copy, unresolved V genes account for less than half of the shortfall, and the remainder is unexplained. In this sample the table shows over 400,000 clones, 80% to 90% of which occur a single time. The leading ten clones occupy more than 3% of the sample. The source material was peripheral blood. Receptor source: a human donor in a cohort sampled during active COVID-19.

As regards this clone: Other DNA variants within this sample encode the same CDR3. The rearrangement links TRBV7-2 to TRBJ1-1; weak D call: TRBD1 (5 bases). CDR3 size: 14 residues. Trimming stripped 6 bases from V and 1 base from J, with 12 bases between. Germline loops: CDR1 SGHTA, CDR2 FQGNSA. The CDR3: CASSPQGANTEAFF. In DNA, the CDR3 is TGTGCCAGCAGTCCCCAGGGCGCGAACACTGAAGCTTTCTTT. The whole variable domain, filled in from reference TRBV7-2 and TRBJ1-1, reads GAGVSQSPSNKVTEKGKDVELRCDPISGHTALYWYRQSLGQGLEFLIYFQGNSAPDKSGLPSDRFSAERTGGSVSTLTIQRTQQEDSAVYLCASSPQGANTEAFFGQGTRLTVV.

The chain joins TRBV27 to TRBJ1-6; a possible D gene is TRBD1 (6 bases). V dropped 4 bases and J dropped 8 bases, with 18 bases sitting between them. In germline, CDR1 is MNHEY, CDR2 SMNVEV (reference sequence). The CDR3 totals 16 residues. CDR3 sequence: CASSYSGGAGDSPLHF. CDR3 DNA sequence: TGTGCCAGCAGTTACTCTGGGGGGGCCGGGGATTCACCCCTCCACTTT.

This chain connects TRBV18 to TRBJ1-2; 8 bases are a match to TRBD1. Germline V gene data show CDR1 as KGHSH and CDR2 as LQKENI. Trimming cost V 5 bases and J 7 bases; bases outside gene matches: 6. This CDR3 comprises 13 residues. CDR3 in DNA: TGTGCCAGCTCAACCGACAGGGGCTCTGGCTACACCTTC. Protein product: CASSTDRGSGYTF. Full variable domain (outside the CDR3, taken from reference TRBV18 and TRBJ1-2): NAGVMQNPRHLVRRRGQEARLRCSPMKGHSHVYWYRQLPEEGLKFMVYLQKENIIDESGMPKERFSAEFPKEGPSILRIQQVVRGDSAAYFCASSTDRGSGYTFGSGTRLTVV.

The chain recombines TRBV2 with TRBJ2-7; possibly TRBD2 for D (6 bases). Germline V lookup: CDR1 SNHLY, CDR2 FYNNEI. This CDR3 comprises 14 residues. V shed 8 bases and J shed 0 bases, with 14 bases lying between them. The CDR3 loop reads CASLRDLSSYEQYF. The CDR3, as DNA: TGTGCCAGCCTTCGGGACTTGAGCTCCTACGAGCAGTACTTC.

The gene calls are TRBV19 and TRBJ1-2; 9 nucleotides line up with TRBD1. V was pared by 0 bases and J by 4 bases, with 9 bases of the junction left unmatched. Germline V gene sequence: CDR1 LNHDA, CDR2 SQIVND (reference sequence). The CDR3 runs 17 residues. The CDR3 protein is CASSIDPGQGWGYGYTF. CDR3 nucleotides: TGTGCCAGTAGTATAGATCCGGGACAGGGATGGGGCTATGGCTACACCTTC.

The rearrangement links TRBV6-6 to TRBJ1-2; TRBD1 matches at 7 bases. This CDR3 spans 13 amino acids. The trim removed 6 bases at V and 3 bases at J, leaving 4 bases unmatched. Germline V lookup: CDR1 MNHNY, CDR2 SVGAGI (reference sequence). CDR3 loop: CASRQGGDYGYTF. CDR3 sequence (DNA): TGTGCCAGCAGGCAGGGGGGAGACTATGGCTACACCTTC.

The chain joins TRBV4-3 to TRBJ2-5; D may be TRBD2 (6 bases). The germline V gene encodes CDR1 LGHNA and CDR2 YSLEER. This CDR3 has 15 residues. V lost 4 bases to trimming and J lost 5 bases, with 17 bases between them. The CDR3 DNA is TGCGCCAGCAGCCCTAATTTCGGGAGTTGGGAGACCCAGTACTTC. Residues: CASSPNFGSWETQYF.

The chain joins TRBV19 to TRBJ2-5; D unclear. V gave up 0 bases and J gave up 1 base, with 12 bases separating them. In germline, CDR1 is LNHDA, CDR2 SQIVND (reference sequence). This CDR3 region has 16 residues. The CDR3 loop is CASSIDAGFVQETQYF. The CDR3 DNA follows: TGTGCCAGTAGTATAGATGCCGGTTTCGTCCAAGAGACCCAGTACTTC.

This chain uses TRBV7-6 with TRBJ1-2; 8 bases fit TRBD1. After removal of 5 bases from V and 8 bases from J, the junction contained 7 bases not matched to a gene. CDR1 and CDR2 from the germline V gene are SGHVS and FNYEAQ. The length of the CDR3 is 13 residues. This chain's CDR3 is CASSLDRGGGYTF. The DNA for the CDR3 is TGTGCCAGCAGCCTCGACAGGGGAGGAGGCTACACCTTC.

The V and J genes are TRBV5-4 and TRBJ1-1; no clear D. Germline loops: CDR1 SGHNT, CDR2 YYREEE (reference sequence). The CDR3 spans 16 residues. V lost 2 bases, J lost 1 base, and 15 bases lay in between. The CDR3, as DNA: TGTGCCAGCAGCTTCCCAAACAGAAACGAGAACACTGAAGCTTTCTTT. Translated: CASSFPNRNENTEAFF.

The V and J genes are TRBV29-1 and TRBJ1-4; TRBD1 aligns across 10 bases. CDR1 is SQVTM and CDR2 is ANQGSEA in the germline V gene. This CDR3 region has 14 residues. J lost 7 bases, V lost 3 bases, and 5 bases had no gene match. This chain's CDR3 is CSVDDRGRPEKLFF. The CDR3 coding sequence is TGCAGCGTTGATGACAGGGGGCGCCCTGAAAAACTGTTTTTT.

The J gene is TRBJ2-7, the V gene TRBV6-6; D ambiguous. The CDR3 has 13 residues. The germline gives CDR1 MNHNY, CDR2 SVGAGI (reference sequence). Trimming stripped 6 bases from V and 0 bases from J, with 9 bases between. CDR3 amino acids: CASSLAVSYEQYF. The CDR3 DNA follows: TGTGCCAGCAGCCTTGCGGTCTCCTACGAGCAGTACTTC.

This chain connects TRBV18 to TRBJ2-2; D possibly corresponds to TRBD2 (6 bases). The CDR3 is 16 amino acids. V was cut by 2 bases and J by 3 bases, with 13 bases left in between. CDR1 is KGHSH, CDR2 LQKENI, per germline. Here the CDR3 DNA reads TGTGCCAGCTCACCAGCGGGGTGGTTGGACACCGGGGAGCTGTTTTTT. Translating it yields CASSPAGWLDTGELFF.

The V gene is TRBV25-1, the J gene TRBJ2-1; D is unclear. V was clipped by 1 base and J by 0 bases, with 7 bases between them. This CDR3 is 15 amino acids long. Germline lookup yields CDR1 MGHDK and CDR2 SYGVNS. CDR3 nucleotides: TGTGCCAGCAGTGAATCCCGTTACTCCTACAATGAGCAGTTCTTC. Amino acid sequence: CASSESRYSYNEQFF.

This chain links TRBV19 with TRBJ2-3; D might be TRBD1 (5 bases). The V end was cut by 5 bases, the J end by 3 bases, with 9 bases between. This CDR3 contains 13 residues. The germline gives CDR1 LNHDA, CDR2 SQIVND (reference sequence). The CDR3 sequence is CASSLRQTDTQYF. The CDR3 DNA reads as TGTGCCAGTAGTCTCAGACAGACAGATACGCAGTATTTT.

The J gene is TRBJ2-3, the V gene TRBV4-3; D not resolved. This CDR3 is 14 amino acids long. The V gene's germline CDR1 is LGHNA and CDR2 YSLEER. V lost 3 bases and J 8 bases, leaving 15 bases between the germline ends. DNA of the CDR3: TGCGCCAGCAGCCAGGGTCCGGGTAGTGGTACGCAGTATTTT. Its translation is CASSQGPGSGTQYF.

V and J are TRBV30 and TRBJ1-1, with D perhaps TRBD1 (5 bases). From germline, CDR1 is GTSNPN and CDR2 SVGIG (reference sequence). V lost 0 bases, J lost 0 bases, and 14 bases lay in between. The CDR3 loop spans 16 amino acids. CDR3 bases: TGTGCCTGGAGTGTACCAGGGAGGCCGATGAACACTGAAGCTTTCTTT. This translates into CAWSVPGRPMNTEAFF.

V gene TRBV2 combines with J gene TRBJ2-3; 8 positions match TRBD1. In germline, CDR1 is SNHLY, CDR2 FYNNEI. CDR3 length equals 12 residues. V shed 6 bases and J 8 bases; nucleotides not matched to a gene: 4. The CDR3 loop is CASRDDRGTQYF. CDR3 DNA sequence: TGTGCCAGCAGGGATGACAGGGGTACGCAGTATTTT. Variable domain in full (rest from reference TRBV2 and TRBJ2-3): EPEVTQTPSHQVTQMGQEVILRCVPISNHLYFYWYRQILGQKVEFLVSFYNNEISEKSEIFDDQFSVERPDGSNFTLKIRSTKLEDSAMYFCASRDDRGTQYFGPGTRLTVL.

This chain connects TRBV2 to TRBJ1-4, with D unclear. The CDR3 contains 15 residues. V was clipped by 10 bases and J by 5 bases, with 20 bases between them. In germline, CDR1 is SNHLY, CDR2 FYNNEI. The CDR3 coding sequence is TGTGCCACCAAATTGGCCGGGTCGCTAAATGAAAAACTGTTTTTT. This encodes CATKLAGSLNEKLFF.

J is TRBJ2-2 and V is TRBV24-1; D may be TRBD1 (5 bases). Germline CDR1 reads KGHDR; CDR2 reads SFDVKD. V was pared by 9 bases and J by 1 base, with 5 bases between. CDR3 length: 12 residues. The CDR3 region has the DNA TGTGCCACCGGACAGAACACCGGGGAGCTGTTTTTT. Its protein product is CATGQNTGELFF.

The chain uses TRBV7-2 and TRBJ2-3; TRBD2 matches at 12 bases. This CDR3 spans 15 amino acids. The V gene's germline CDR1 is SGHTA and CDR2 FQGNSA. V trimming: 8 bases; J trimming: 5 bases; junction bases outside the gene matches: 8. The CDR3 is CASFGPGLAGDTQYF. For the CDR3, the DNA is TGTGCCAGCTTCGGTCCGGGACTAGCGGGAGATACGCAGTATTTT.

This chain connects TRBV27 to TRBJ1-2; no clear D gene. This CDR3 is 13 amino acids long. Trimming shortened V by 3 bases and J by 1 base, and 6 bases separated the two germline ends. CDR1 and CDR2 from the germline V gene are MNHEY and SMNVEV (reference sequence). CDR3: CASSFDNNYGYTF. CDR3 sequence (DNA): TGTGCCAGCAGTTTCGACAATAACTATGGCTACACCTTC.

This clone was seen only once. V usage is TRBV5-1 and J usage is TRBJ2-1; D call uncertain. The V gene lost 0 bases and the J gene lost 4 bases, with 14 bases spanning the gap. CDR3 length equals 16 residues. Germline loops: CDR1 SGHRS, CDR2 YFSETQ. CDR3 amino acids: CASSLAELGPYNEQFF. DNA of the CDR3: TGCGCCAGCAGCTTGGCCGAGCTCGGTCCTTACAATGAGCAGTTCTTC.

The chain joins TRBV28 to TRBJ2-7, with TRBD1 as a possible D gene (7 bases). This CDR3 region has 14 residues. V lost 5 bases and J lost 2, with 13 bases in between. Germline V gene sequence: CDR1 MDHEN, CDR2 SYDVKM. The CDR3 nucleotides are TGTGCCAGCAGTCAGGGGGGAGAAACCTACGAGCAGTACTTC. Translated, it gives CASSQGGETYEQYF.